The 18 T cell receptor beta chains below come from one sample, sequenced in a study of cytomegalovirus exposure and HLA in healthy donors (dated by TCRdb to the late 2010s). Libraries were built with the immunoSEQ multiplex PCR assay. The multiplex PCR relied on a mix of 60 forward primers for TCR Vbeta segments and 13 reverse primers for TCR Jbeta segments. The source is immuneACCESS, and TCRdb retained only in-frame sequences with V and J called. Part of the clones is not carried over; for the studies checked, unresolved V genes explain less than half of this, and the remainder is unexplained. The sample table lists some 91,000 clones, around 74% of them with a count of one. In total, the top ten clones hold roughly 7% of the sample. The material sequenced was PBMCs. Source of these receptors: a man in his forties in good health and CMV-seropositive.

The chain carries TRBV7-8 and TRBJ2-2; 13 bases map to TRBD2. From germline, CDR1 is SGHVS and CDR2 FQNEAQ. CDR3 size: 14 residues. V shed 10 bases, J shed 8 bases, and the junction held 7 bases outside the gene matches. CDR3 sequence: CATTRTSGSGELFF. The DNA of the CDR3 is TGTGCCACCACTCGGACTAGCGGGAGTGGGGAGCTGTTTTTT. The whole variable domain, remainder taken from reference TRBV7-8 and TRBJ2-2, is GAGVSQSPRYKVAKRGQDVALRCDPISGHVSLFWYQQALGQGPEFLTYFQNEAQLDKSGLPSDRFFAERPEGSVSTLKIQRTQQEDSAVYLCATTRTSGSGELFFGEGSRLTVL.

This clone was counted a few times. The gene calls are TRBV4-3 and TRBJ1-6; D not certain. The germline gives CDR1 LGHNA, CDR2 YSLEER. The CDR3 extends over 16 amino acids. V lost 4 bases and J lost 7, with 17 bases in between. The CDR3 DNA is TGCGCCAGCAGCCGAGGTCCCTATTCACCAAATTCACCCCTCCACTTT. Its translation: CASSRGPYSPNSPLHF.

The V and J genes are TRBV7-9 and TRBJ1-2; D unclear. This CDR3 is built from 16 residues. Germline lookup yields CDR1 SEHNR and CDR2 FQNEAQ (reference sequence). Trimming cost V 1 base and J 2 bases, with 14 bases left between them. For the CDR3, the DNA is TGTGCCAGCAGCTTAGACCCACGGGAGTTAAACTATGGCTACACCTTC. Encoded protein: CASSLDPRELNYGYTF.

The sample holds one count of this clone. The chain has TRBV5-3 and TRBJ2-1; the match to TRBD2 covers 10 bases. TRBV5-3 is marked as an open reading frame, function uncertain. The CDR3 contains 16 residues. V gave up 3 bases and J gave up 9 bases; unmatched junction bases: 12. CDR3 sequence reads: CARSSGLAGVSGEQFF. The CDR3 nucleotides read TGTGCCAGAAGCTCCGGGCTAGCGGGAGTTTCAGGTGAGCAGTTCTTC.

By share, this clone ranks as medium-sized. The genes are TRBV7-2 and TRBJ1-2; 7 bases are a match to TRBD1. The CDR3 is 15 residues long. Germline trimming cut 1 base from V and 7 bases from J; bases unmatched to any gene: 9. Germline V gene sequence: CDR1 SGHTA, CDR2 FQGNSA. CDR3 residues: CASSLDGSGGRGYTF. The DNA of the CDR3 is TGTGCCAGCAGCTTAGATGGGTCAGGGGGACGTGGCTACACCTTC.

J is TRBJ1-5 and V is TRBV27, with 7 bases that match TRBD1. V lost 2 bases and J lost 6; bases outside the gene matches: 10. The CDR3 loop spans 16 amino acids. CDR1 is MNHEY, CDR2 SMNVEV, per germline (reference sequence). The CDR3 here is CASSLSGGQGVQPQHF. CDR3 bases: TGTGCCAGCAGTTTAAGCGGTGGGCAGGGGGTTCAGCCCCAGCATTTT.

About this clone itself: In the same sample, other DNA sequences code for this CDR3. The chain carries TRBV9 and TRBJ1-4; TRBD1 is a possible D gene (6 bases). The germline gives CDR1 SGDLS, CDR2 YYNGEE. The CDR3 extends over 14 amino acids. Trimming removed 2 bases at V and 3 bases at J, with 8 bases between. CDR3 loop: CASSVGGPNEKLFF. CDR3 DNA sequence: TGTGCCAGCAGCGTGGGGGGGCCTAATGAAAAACTGTTTTTT.

This chain links TRBV6-1 with TRBJ1-2; no definite D call. Trimming took off 1 base at V and 0 bases at J, with 9 bases between the two ends. Germline CDR1 is MNHNS and CDR2 is SASEGT. CDR3 length equals 15 residues. CDR3 sequence (DNA): TGTGCCAGCAGTGAAGGAGGAGCCTCTAACTATGGCTACACCTTC. Translating it yields CASSEGGASNYGYTF.

V is TRBV6-5 and J is TRBJ2-5; 8 nucleotides align to TRBD2. J gave up 5 bases and V 2 bases, and 4 bases lay outside the gene matches. The germline CDR1 and CDR2 sequences are MNHEY and SVGAGI. The CDR3 loop spans 14 amino acids. The CDR3 DNA reads as TGTGCCAGCAGTTACGCGGGGGGCCGGGAGACCCAGTACTTC. Translation: CASSYAGGRETQYF.

This sequence joins TRBV2 and TRBJ1-1, with a possible D match to TRBD1 (5 bases). The CDR3 has 17 amino acids. V was trimmed by 0 bases and J by 1 base, leaving 15 bases between them. Germline-derived CDR1 and CDR2 are SNHLY and FYNNEI. CDR3 bases: TGTGCCAGCAGTGAAGCGCTTCCCCTACAGGAGAACACTGAAGCTTTCTTT. It codes for CASSEALPLQENTEAFF.

This clone has a single count. V usage is TRBV5-6 and J usage is TRBJ2-1, with D possibly matching TRBD2 (5 bases). Germline-derived CDR1 and CDR2 are SGHDT and YYEEEE. The CDR3 consists of 11 residues. Trimming cost V 0 bases and J 14 bases, with 9 bases left between them. CDR3 bases: TGTGCCAGCAGCTTGGGGCCCGGGGAGTTCTTC. Its protein product is CASSLGPGEFF. Full variable domain (remainder filled in from reference TRBV5-6 and TRBJ2-1): DAGVTQSPTHLIKTRGQQVTLRCSPKSGHDTVSWYQQALGQGPQFIFQYYEEEERQRGNFPDRFSGHQFPNYSSELNVNALLLGDSALYLCASSLGPGEFFGPGTRLTVL.

V is TRBV5-1 and J is TRBJ2-2, with D unresolved. V lost 0 bases and J 3 bases, leaving 9 bases between the germline ends. Per the germline V gene, CDR1 is SGHRS and CDR2 is YFSETQ. This CDR3 comprises 15 residues. The CDR3 is CASSLVQAHTGELFF. Written as DNA, the CDR3 is TGCGCCAGCAGCTTGGTCCAGGCCCACACCGGGGAGCTGTTTTTT.

This clone is a singleton in its sample. The V and J genes are TRBV9 and TRBJ2-5, with TRBD2 identical over 8 bases. Unmatched junction bases numbered 12, after V lost 4 bases and J lost 4 bases. The CDR3 totals 16 residues. Germline V gives CDR1 SGDLS, CDR2 YYNGEE. This chain's CDR3 is CASSPGGSGDLETQYF. In DNA, the CDR3 is TGTGCCAGCAGCCCGGGCGGTAGCGGGGATCTAGAGACCCAGTACTTC.

This chain uses TRBV6-6 with TRBJ2-7, with D perhaps matching TRBD1 (5 bases). The V and J ends lost 6 bases and 0 bases respectively, with 12 bases between them. Germline V gene sequence: CDR1 MNHNY, CDR2 SVGAGI (reference sequence). This CDR3 comprises 14 residues. The CDR3 protein is CASRFRASSYEQYF. CDR3 coding DNA: TGTGCCAGCAGGTTCAGGGCGAGCTCCTACGAGCAGTACTTC.

This clone showed up just once. In DNA, the CDR3 is TGCGCCAGCAGCGGATCCACAGGGTCGGGCACTGAAGCTTTCTTT. Its protein product is CASSGSTGSGTEAFF. This sequence joins TRBV5-1 and TRBJ1-1; maybe TRBD1 (6 bases). Germline V gene lookup returns CDR1 SGHRS and CDR2 YFSETQ. The CDR3 is 15 amino acids. V was pared by 4 bases and J by 4 bases, with 17 bases between.

The J gene is TRBJ1-3, the V gene TRBV6-1; TRBD1 might be the D (6 bases). This CDR3 spans 13 amino acids. Germline lookup yields CDR1 MNHNS and CDR2 SASEGT. Trimming stripped 5 bases from V and 4 bases from J, with 9 bases between. The CDR3 loop reads CASSQGSGNTIYF. In nucleotides, the CDR3 is TGTGCCAGCAGTCAGGGGAGCGGAAACACCATATATTTT.

The J gene is TRBJ2-5, the V gene TRBV7-8, with 8 bases aligning to TRBD1. The assigned J gene may be wrong: the sequence end matches TRBJ2-7 better. The germline gives CDR1 SGHVS, CDR2 FQNEAQ. The CDR3 length is 14 residues. This chain's CDR3 is CASSLIQGGYEQYF. CDR3 in DNA: TGTGCCAGCAGCTTGATACAGGGGGGCTACGAGCAGTACTTC.

This chain links TRBV6-6 with TRBJ2-5; 10 positions match TRBD2. TRBJ2-7 matches the DNA end more closely, so the J call is doubtful. The CDR3 is 13 residues long. From germline, CDR1 is MNHNY and CDR2 SVGAGI (reference sequence). The CDR3: CAGKREGPYEQYF. The CDR3 DNA reads TGTGCAGGGAAGCGGGAGGGCCCCTACGAGCAGTACTTC.